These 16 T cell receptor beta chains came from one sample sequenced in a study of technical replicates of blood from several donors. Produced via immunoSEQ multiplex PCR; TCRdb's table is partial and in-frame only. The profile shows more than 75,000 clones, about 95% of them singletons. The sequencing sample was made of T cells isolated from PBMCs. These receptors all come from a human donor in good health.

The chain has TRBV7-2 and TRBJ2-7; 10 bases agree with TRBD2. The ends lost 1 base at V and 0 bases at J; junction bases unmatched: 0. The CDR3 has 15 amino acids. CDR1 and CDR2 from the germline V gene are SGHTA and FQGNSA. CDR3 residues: CASSLGLAGSYEQYF. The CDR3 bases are TGTGCCAGCAGCTTAGGACTAGCGGGCTCCTACGAGCAGTACTTC.

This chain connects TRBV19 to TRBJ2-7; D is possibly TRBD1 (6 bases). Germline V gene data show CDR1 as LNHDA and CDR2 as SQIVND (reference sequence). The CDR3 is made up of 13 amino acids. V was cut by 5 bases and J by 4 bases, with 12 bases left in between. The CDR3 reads CASSVGQPYEQYF. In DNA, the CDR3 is TGTGCCAGTAGTGTCGGACAGCCTTACGAGCAGTACTTC.

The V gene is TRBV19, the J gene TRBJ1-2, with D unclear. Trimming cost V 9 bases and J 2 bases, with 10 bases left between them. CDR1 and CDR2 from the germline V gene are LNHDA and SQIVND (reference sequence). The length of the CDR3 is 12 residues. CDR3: CASGLLNYGYTF. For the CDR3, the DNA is TGTGCCAGCGGGTTACTGAACTATGGCTACACCTTC.

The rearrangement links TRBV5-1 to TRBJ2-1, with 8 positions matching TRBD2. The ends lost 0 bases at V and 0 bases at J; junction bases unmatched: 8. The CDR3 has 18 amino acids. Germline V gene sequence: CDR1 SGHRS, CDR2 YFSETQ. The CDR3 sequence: CASSLEGSGAPSYNEQFF. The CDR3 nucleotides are TGCGCCAGCAGCTTGGAAGGTAGCGGGGCCCCCTCCTACAATGAGCAGTTCTTC. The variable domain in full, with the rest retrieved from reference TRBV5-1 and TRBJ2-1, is KAGVTQTPRYLIKTRGQQVTLSCSPISGHRSVSWYQQTPGQGLQFLFEYFSETQRNKGNFPGRFSGRQFSNSRSEMNVSTLELGDSALYLCASSLEGSGAPSYNEQFFGPGTRLTVL.

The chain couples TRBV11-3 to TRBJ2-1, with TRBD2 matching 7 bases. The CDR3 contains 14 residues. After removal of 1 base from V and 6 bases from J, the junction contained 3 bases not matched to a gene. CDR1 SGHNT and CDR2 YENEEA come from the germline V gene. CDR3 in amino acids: CASSLAGGINEQFF. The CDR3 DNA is TGTGCCAGCAGCTTAGCGGGAGGTATCAATGAGCAGTTCTTC.

CDR3 DNA sequence: TGTGCCAGGGAAGACAGGGTTTCTGAAGCTTTCTTT. It encodes CAREDRVSEAFF. V gene TRBV19 combines with J gene TRBJ1-1; 7 bases line up with TRBD1. The germline gives CDR1 LNHDA, CDR2 SQIVND (reference sequence). This CDR3 spans 12 amino acids. V dropped 9 bases and J dropped 6; count of bases not matched to a gene: 7.

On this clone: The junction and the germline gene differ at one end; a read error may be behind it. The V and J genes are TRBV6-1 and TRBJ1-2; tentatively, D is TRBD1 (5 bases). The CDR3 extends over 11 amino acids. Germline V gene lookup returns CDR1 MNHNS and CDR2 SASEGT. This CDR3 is CASSATVDGAF. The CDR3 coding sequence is TGTGCCAGCAGTGCGACAGTCGACGGAGCCTTC.

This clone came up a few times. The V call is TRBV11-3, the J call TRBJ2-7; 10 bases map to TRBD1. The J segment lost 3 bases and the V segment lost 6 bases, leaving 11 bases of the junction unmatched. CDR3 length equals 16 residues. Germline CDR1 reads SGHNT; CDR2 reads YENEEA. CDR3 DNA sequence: TGTGCCAGCAGTTATCGCGCCGGGACAGGGGTCTACGAGCAGTACTTC. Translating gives CASSYRAGTGVYEQYF.

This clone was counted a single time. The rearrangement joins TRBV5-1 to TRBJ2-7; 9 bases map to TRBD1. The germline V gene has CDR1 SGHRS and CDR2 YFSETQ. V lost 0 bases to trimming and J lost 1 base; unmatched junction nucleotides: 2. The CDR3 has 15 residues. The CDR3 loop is CASSLGTGESYEQYF. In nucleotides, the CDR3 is TGCGCCAGCAGCTTGGGGACAGGGGAGTCCTACGAGCAGTACTTC.

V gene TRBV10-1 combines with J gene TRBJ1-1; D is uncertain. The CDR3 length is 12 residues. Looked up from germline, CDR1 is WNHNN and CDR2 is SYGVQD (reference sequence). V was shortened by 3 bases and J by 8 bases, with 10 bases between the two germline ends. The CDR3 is CASSDPGLEAFF. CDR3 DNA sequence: TGCGCCAGCAGTGACCCAGGACTCGAAGCTTTCTTT.

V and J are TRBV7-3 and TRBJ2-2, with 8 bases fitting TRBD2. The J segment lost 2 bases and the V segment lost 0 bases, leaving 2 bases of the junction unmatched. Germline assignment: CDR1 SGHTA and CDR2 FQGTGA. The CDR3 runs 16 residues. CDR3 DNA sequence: TGTGCCAGCAGCTTAACCGGGACTAGTAACACCGGGGAGCTGTTTTTT. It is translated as CASSLTGTSNTGELFF. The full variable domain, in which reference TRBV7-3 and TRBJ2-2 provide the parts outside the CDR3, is GAGVSQTPSNKVTEKGKYVELRCDPISGHTALYWYRQSLGQGPEFLIYFQGTGAADDSGLPNDRFFAVRPEGSVSTLKIQRTERGDSAVYLCASSLTGTSNTGELFFGEGSRLTVL.

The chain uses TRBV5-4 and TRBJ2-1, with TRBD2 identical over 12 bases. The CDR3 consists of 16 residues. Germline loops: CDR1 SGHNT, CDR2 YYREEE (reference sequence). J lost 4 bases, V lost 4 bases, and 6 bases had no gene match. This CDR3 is CASSPMTSGRYNEQFF. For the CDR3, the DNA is TGTGCCAGCAGCCCGATGACTAGCGGGAGATACAATGAGCAGTTCTTC.

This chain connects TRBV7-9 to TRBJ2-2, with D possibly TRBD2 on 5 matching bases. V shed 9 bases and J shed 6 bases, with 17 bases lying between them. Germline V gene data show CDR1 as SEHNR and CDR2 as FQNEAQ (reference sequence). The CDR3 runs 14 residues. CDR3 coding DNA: TGTGCCAGTTCCGGGGTTTCATGGGCCGGGGAGCTGTTTTTT. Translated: CASSGVSWAGELFF.

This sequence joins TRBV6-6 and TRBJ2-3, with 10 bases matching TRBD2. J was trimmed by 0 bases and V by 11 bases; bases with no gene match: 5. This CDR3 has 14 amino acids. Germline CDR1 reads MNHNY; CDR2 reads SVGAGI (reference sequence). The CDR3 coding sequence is TGTGCCGTACTAGCGGGGCTTAGCACAGATACGCAGTATTTT. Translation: CAVLAGLSTDTQYF.

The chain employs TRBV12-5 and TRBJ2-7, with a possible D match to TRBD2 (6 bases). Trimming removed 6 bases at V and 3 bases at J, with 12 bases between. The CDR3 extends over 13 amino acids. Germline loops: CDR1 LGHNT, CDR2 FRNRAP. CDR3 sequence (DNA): TGTGCTAGTGGACCGGGACTCGGCTACGAGCAGTACTTC. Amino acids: CASGPGLGYEQYF.

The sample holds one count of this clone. The CDR3 nucleotides are TGTGCCAGCAGTCCTGAAGCGGCCAGCACAGATACGCAGTATTTT. Translation: CASSPEAASTDTQYF. The rearrangement joins TRBV7-3 to TRBJ2-3; a weak D match, TRBD2 (5 bases). The CDR3 sequence is 15 residues long. The germline V gene has CDR1 SGHTA and CDR2 FQGTGA. V was cut by 6 bases and J by 0 bases, with 13 bases left in between. The full variable domain, with the rest looked up from reference TRBV7-3 and TRBJ2-3, is GAGVSQTPSNKVTEKGKYVELRCDPISGHTALYWYRQSLGQGPEFLIYFQGTGAADDSGLPNDRFFAVRPEGSVSTLKIQRTERGDSAVYLCASSPEAASTDTQYFGPGTRLTVL.